These T cell receptor beta chains were read from a single sample in a study of blood T cell repertoires in COVID-19. Profiling relied on immunoSEQ multiplex PCR, and the TCRdb table lists in-frame clones only, not all of them. Among roughly 410,000 clones listed, around 91% were seen once. The sequencing input was peripheral blood. These receptors all come from a woman in her forties with COVID-19, enrolled during active disease. Each CDR3 is given with its conserved first and last residue.

v_gene: TRBV6-6; CDR3aa: CASSYETGSGNTIYF
v_gene: TRBV4-3; CDR3aa: CASSQGSPGQVLSGNTIYF
v_gene: TRBV28; CDR3aa: CASSFGGSNQPQHF
v_gene: TRBV2; CDR3aa: CASRGPLETGELFF
v_gene: TRBV27; CDR3aa: CASSLFYRDVRNQPQHF
v_gene: TRBV30; CDR3aa: CAWRRGIYYGYTF
v_gene: TRBV11-2; CDR3aa: CASSHGGFAGNTIYF
v_gene: TRBV5-1; CDR3aa: CASSPRTDPIFGYTF
v_gene: TRBV28; CDR3aa: CASRPGTAEEKLFF
v_gene: TRBV10-3; CDR3aa: CAIRTGSSYNSPLHF
v_gene: TRBV28; CDR3aa: CASSPSTGNYGYTF
v_gene: TRBV28; CDR3aa: CASSLIVGAGELFF
v_gene: TRBV18; CDR3aa: CASSPPGQGEETQYF
v_gene: TRBV5-1; CDR3aa: CASSWTGGVGEQFF
v_gene: TRBV6-4; CDR3aa: CASSDTVNTEAFF
v_gene: TRBV28; CDR3aa: CASSPGSHGYTF
v_gene: TRBV6-5; CDR3aa: CASSPLATGARPQHF
v_gene: TRBV3-1/TRBV3-2; CDR3aa: CASSSTGSSETQYF
v_gene: TRBV7-3; CDR3aa: CASSPALAGGQETQYF
v_gene: TRBV5-1; CDR3aa: CASSLIDGRAGDTQYF
v_gene: TRBV18; CDR3aa: CASSPSSTGVEETQYF
v_gene: TRBV7-9; CDR3aa: CASSTVGESAFF
v_gene: TRBV7-9; CDR3aa: CASSWWTGDSNQPQHF
v_gene: TRBV9; CDR3aa: CASSVGWTVEAHTQYF
v_gene: TRBV12-3/TRBV12-4; CDR3aa: CASSLAGDYGYTF
v_gene: TRBV19; CDR3aa: CASRGTGAYEQYF
v_gene: TRBV3-1/TRBV3-2; CDR3aa: CASSQVGGAVRGYTF
v_gene: TRBV7-9; CDR3aa: CASSLYNQPQHF